The rows below give T cell receptor beta chains drawn from one sample of a study of T cell repertoires in cytomegalovirus infection. TCRdb independently ran MiXCR on the reads; one entry per CDR3 protein. The sample yields about 260,000 distinct CDR3 sequences, about 13% seen once. The sequenced sample was PBMCs. These TCRs come from a human donor in good health (CMV status not recorded). Some clones in this sample may be carry-over from other donors' samples. Both conserved end residues are trimmed from each CDR3. The order of the fields is V gene, CDR3 length, CDR3 protein.

TRBV20-1 | 15 | SARGGTSGISYNEQF
TRBV2 | 14 | ASSEDGRLRNQPQH
TRBV27 | 12 | ASSLQARGEPQY
TRBV12-3/TRBV12-4 | 11 | ASSPVYREKLF
TRBV9 | 12 | ASSVEENNQPQH
TRBV12-5 | 11 | ASGFDTDQPQH
TRBV20-1 | 12 | SARMGTGSNEQF
TRBV7-2 | 18 | ASSLIKLAGVSARPGELF
TRBV5-4 | 12 | ASSLAVRNYGYT
TRBV12-3/TRBV12-4 | 12 | ASSRSGGPGELF
TRBV29-1 | 9 | SVEWDTEAF
TRBV5-6 | 14 | ASSLDSGSILYEQY
TRBV20-1 | 12 | SAISGTENSPLH
TRBV7-2 | 14 | ASSLTGTVANYGYT
TRBV19 | 12 | ASRQGTGTGELF
TRBV6-6 | 12 | ASSYGGEDQPQH
TRBV4-2 | 11 | ASSQVPSYEQY
TRBV20-1 | 12 | SPRKDPAKNEQF
TRBV29-1 | 12 | SVDQGRKNTEAF
TRBV28 | 12 | ASTTGTGGYEQY
TRBV5-4 | 13 | ASSLMDMVNTEAF
TRBV6-5 | 12 | ASSYHTGDTEAF
TRBV29-1 | 9 | SGDDTDTQY
TRBV28 | 12 | ASTAGGNNQPQH
TRBV28 | 13 | ASVTSDKPYNEQF
TRBV7-8 | 16 | ASTNRDLKSLRQETQY
TRBV20-1 | 12 | SARNPVRVTEAF
TRBV11-1 | 12 | ASSLRQGGETQY
TRBV7-6 | 13 | ASSLGDRDGYEQY
TRBV7-6 | 12 | ASTQLLGNTEAF
TRBV20-1 | 9 | SAPKTSVAF
TRBV7-2 | 12 | ASSLSTGTQPQH
TRBV7-8 | 13 | ASSTERISGNTIY
TRBV4-1 | 14 | ASSQDGGQLFSEQY
TRBV18 | 13 | ASSPGTFYTDTQY
TRBV7-6 | 15 | ASSLSPSGANTGELF
TRBV7-2 | 12 | ASSRQGAGNTIY
TRBV7-9 | 14 | ASSRSGGRAYVEQF
TRBV6-2/TRBV6-3 | 11 | ASSYSAQGEQF
TRBV6-5 | 13 | ASSYSRDYSYEQY
TRBV12-3/TRBV12-4 | 12 | ASSLFGGNTEAF
TRBV9 | 12 | ASSVGRGDYGYT
TRBV6-4 | 13 | AGSDSAGGGDTQY
TRBV10-3 | 11 | ANQLDLGGEQY
TRBV28 | 12 | ASSLRGRVYEQY
TRBV7-2 | 10 | ASSLLGYEQY
TRBV15 | 12 | VTSRVEGSDGYT